This T cell receptor (beta chain) was captured by sequencing in a study of CD8 T cells in ankylosing spondylitis. The TCR beta libraries were generated through quantitative 5'-RACE incorporating molecular barcodes. TCRdb re-analysed the 5' RACE reads in MiXCR, keeping a single row per CDR3 protein. The sample shows 300,000 to 400,000 distinct CDR3 sequences, approximately 22% of them seen only once. Findings of the study overall: Certain motif variants had earlier been reported in reactive arthritis synovial fluid and blood. According to the report, clones linked to the disease were significantly enriched in matched synovial fluid samples taken from ankylosing spondylitis patients. Blood from ankylosing spondylitis patients appeared to carry a characteristic roughly 8-variant TCR beta motif.

There are 15 residues in the CDR3. The ends were cut back, 0 bases at V and 7 bases at J, with 13 bases in the middle. The V gene's germline CDR1 is SGDLS and CDR2 YYNGEE. Concerning this clonotype: The target antigen is unknown.

Sequenced input: blood, either unsorted or a sorted T cell fraction (not recorded which). This clonotype was obtained from a male donor with ankylosing spondylitis or in good health (not recorded which). The rearrangement joins TRBV9 to TRBJ2-2; no clear D. The CDR3 region is CASSVGVDLGGELFF. CDR3 nucleotides: TGTGCCAGCAGCGTAGGGGTAGATCTTGGCGGGGAGCTGTTTTTT.